What follows are 10 T cell receptor beta chains derived from one specimen sequenced in a study of T cell repertoires in cytomegalovirus infection. TCRdb reprocessed the reads via MiXCR and lists one record per CDR3 protein. The sample comprises about 570,000 distinct CDR3 sequences, almost 40% of which are singletons, and 48% rests with the top ten. These receptors are not linked to any known antigen. The sequenced sample was cultured PBMCs, obtained from culture after CMV antigen stimulation. The receptors here all came from a human donor in good health (CMV status not recorded). Some clones in this sample may be carry-over from other donors' samples.

V is TRBV11-2 and J is TRBJ2-5; a weak D match, TRBD2 (5 bases). This CDR3 is built from 13 residues. V was shortened by 4 bases and J by 4 bases, with 10 bases between the two germline ends. The V gene's germline CDR1 is SGHAT and CDR2 FQNNGV. The CDR3 nucleotides are TGTGCCAGCAGCTCCCCCCGGGGAGAGACCCAGTACTTC. Translating gives CASSSPRGETQYF.

This clonotype was seen more than once but under ten times. This chain links TRBV15 with TRBJ2-5, with 8 positions matching TRBD2. Trimming removed 0 bases from V and 4 bases from J; junction bases left unmatched: 1. Germline V lookup: CDR1 LNHNV, CDR2 YYDKDF (reference sequence). This CDR3 comprises 14 residues. The CDR3 nucleotides are TGTGCCACCAGCAGAGATCTAGCGGGAGAGACCCAGTACTTC. This gives the protein CATSRDLAGETQYF.

The sample holds many counts of this clonotype. V and J are TRBV7-2 and TRBJ2-3; D may correspond to TRBD1 or TRBD2 (5 bases each). The CDR3 spans 15 residues. Trimming stripped 3 bases from V and 4 bases from J, with 14 bases between. Germline V gives CDR1 SGHTA, CDR2 FQGNSA. CDR3 amino acids: CASSLLRMGADTQYF. The CDR3, as DNA: TGTGCCAGCAGCTTGCTTCGCATGGGGGCAGATACGCAGTATTTT.

A few counts support this clonotype. J is TRBJ1-1 and V is TRBV20-1, with 9 bases lining up with TRBD1. Germline V CDR1 and CDR2: DFQATT, SNEGSKA (reference sequence). This CDR3 comprises 15 residues. Germline trimming cut 4 bases from V and 3 bases from J; bases unmatched to any gene: 9. CDR3: CSAIRWGQGYTEAFF. The CDR3 nucleotides are TGCAGTGCTATTAGGTGGGGACAGGGATACACTGAAGCTTTCTTT.

The rearrangement links TRBV6-1 to TRBJ1-3; possibly TRBD1 for D (5 bases). Trimming removed 7 bases at V and 3 bases at J, with 16 bases between. The CDR3 totals 15 residues. Germline V lookup: CDR1 MNHNS, CDR2 SASEGT. As DNA, the CDR3 is TGTGCCAGCATGCGGTCCAGGGTGGGTGGAAACACCATATATTTT. Residues: CASMRSRVGGNTIYF.

The J gene is TRBJ2-1, the V gene TRBV10-1; no clear D gene. The CDR3 covers 11 residues. The germline CDR1 and CDR2 sequences are WNHNN and SYGVQD (reference sequence). The V end was cut by 3 bases, the J end by 8 bases, with 5 bases between. DNA for the CDR3: TGCGCCAGCAGTGACCACCATGAGCAGTTCTTC. Translated, it gives CASSDHHEQFF.

This clonotype was seen more than once but under ten times. The chain joins TRBV7-2 to TRBJ1-5; D is unclear. CDR3 length equals 14 residues. V lost 5 bases and J lost 9, with 17 bases in between. Per germline, CDR1 SGHTA and CDR2 FQGNSA. The CDR3 region is CASSLGKGLWPQHF. In DNA form, the CDR3 reads TGTGCCAGCAGCCTGGGGAAAGGCCTATGGCCCCAGCATTTT.

The chain has TRBV7-6 and TRBJ2-3; either TRBD1 or TRBD2 may supply D (5 bases each). Deletions cut 5 bases from V and 0 bases from J, with 12 bases between. Germline CDR1 is SGHVS and CDR2 is FNYEAQ. CDR3 length: 15 residues. CDR3 in DNA: TGTGCCAGCAGCCAATGGGACGCTAGCACAGATACGCAGTATTTT. The encoded protein is CASSQWDASTDTQYF.

This chain uses TRBV12-3 or TRBV12-4 with TRBJ2-5; D remains unclear. CDR3 length: 11 amino acids. Deletions cut 5 bases from V and 4 bases from J, with 5 bases between. In DNA, the CDR3 is TGTGCCAGCAGTGCCCTAGAGACCCAGTACTTC. Protein sequence: CASSALETQYF.

CDR3 sequence: CASSLARGQGLYSYEQYF. In DNA form, the CDR3 reads TGTGCCAGCAGCTTGGCGCGGGGACAGGGATTATATTCCTACGAGCAGTACTTC. The chain carries TRBV5-6 and TRBJ2-7; the match to TRBD1 covers 9 bases. Germline V lookup: CDR1 SGHDT, CDR2 YYEEEE. The CDR3 consists of 18 residues. With V trimmed by 0 bases and J by 1 base, 11 bases remained unmatched.